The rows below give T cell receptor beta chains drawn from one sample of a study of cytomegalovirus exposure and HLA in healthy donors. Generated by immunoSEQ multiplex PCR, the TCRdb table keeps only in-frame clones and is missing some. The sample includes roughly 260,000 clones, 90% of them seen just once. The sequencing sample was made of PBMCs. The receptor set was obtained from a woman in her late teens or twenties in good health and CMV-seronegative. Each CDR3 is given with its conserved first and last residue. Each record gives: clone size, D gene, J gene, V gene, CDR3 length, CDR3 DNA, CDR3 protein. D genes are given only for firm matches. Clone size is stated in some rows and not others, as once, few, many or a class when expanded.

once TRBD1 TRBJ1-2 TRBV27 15 TGTGCCAGCAGCGTTCTGGGACAGGGGGCGGGTGGCTACACCTTC CASSVLGQGAGGYTF
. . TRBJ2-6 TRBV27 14 TGTGCCAGCAGTGAGTTGTTGGGGGCCAACGTCCTGACTTTC CASSELLGANVLTF
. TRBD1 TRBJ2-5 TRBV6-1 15 TGTGCCAGCAGTGACACAGGACAGGGCCAAGAGACCCAGTACTTC CASSDTGQGQETQYF
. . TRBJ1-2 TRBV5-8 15 TGTGCCAGCAGCTTGACACAGGGAGAATACTATGGCTACACCTTC CASSLTQGEYYGYTF
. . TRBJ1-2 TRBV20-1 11 TGCAGTGCTAGAGATACGGGGGTTAGCACCTTC CSARDTGVSTF
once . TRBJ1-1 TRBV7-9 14 TGTGCCAGCAGCGAGCGGGGGGACGGCACTGAAGCTTTCTTT CASSERGDGTEAFF
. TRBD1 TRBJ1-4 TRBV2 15 TGTGCCAGCAGTTCGACAGGGGCCACCGATGGAAAACTGTTTTTT CASSSTGATDGKLFF
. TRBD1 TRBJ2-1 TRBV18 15 TGTGCCAGCTCACCAAACCCGCGGGGGGACAGGGGGACGTTCTTC CASSPNPRGDRGTFF
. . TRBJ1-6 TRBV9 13 TGTGCCAGCAGCCCCCCCTCTCTCGAGACCCTCCACTTT CASSPPSLETLHF
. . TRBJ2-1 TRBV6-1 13 TGTGCCAGCAGTGTTCAGGTTCGGGGTGAGCAGTTCTTC CASSVQVRGEQFF
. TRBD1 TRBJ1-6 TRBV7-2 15 TGTGCCAGCAGCACCAACAGGGGATATAATTCACCCCTCCACTTT CASSTNRGYNSPLHF
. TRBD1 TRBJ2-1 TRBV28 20 TGTGCCAGCAGTTCCCCATCCCGGGACAGGTTTATATCGGAATTTGGCGAGCAGTTCTTC CASSSPSRDRFISEFGEQFF
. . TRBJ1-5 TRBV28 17 TGTGCCAGCAGTTTATTTGGGGACAACTATAGCAATCAGCCCCAGCATTTT CASSLFGDNYSNQPQHF
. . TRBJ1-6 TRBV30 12 TGTGCCTGGAACACAGGGATTTCACCCCTCCACTTT CAWNTGISPLHF
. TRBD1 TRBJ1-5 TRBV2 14 TGTGCCAGCACCGAGACAGGGTTGGAACAGCCCCAGCATTTT CASTETGLEQPQHF
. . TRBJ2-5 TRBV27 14 TGTGCCAGCAGTTTTCTACCATCCGGTGAGACCCAGTACTTC CASSFLPSGETQYF
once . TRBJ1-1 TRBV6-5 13 TGTGCCAGCAGTTACTCGGAGTGGACTGAAGCTTTCTTT CASSYSEWTEAFF
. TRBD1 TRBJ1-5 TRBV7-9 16 TGTGCCAGCAGCGACTCCGATGGCAGGGGGGATCAGCCCCAGCATTTT CASSDSDGRGDQPQHF
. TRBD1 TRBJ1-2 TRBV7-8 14 TGTGCCAGCAGCTTAGCACAGGGGCACTATGGCTACACCTTC CASSLAQGHYGYTF
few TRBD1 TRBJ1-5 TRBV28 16 TGTGCCAGCGGGACAGGTGATACTTATAGCAATCAGCCCCAGCATTTT CASGTGDTYSNQPQHF
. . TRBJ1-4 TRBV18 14 TGTGCCAGCTCCCACAGGGATACTAATGAAAAACTGTTTTTT CASSHRDTNEKLFF
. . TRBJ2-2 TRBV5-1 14 TGCGCCACTAAACAGAAGATGAACACCGGGGAGCTGTTTTTT CATKQKMNTGELFF
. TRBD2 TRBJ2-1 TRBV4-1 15 TGCGCCAGCAGCCAACGGCGGGGGGGCTACAATGAGCAGTTCTTC CASSQRRGGYNEQFF
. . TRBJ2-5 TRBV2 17 TGTGCCAGCAGTGCAGCCGGGACATCGCCGGATCGGGAGACCCAGTACTTC CASSAAGTSPDRETQYF
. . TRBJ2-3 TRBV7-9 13 TGTGCCAGCTACAGGCAACCCACAGATACGCAGTATTTT CASYRQPTDTQYF
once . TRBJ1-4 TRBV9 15 TGTGCCAGCAGCGTGATCAGGCAGACTAATGAAAAACTGTTTTTT CASSVIRQTNEKLFF
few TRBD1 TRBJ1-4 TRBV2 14 TGTGCCAGCAGCGGGGACAGCGCCCAGGAAAAACTGTTTTTT CASSGDSAQEKLFF
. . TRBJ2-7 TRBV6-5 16 TGTGCCAGCAGTTACTCGGGGGGTAAACCCTCCTACGAGCAGTACTTC CASSYSGGKPSYEQYF
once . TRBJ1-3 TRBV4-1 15 TGCGCCAGCAGCCAAGATCAGGGGCCCGGAAACACCATATATTTT CASSQDQGPGNTIYF
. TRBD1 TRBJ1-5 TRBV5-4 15 TGTGCCAGCAGCAAAGACAGGGGGCAGGGTCAGCCCCAGCATTTT CASSKDRGQGQPQHF
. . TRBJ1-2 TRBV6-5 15 TGTGCCAGCAGTTACTCCCGAGGCGTCGACTATGGCTACACCTTC CASSYSRGVDYGYTF
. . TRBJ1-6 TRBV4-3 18 TGCGCCAGCAGCCAAGATTCGCCCCATAGCTCCTATAATTCACCCCTCCACTTT CASSQDSPHSSYNSPLHF
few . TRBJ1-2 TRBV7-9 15 TGTGCCAGCAGCTCCGGGACACCAACTATCTATGGCTACACCTTC CASSSGTPTIYGYTF
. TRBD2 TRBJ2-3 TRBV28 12 TGTGCCAGTGGGACTAACACAGATACGCAGTATTTT CASGTNTDTQYF
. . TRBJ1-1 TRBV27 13 TGTGCCAGCAGTTTGACGGCTGGAGGCAAAGCTTTCTTT CASSLTAGGKAFF
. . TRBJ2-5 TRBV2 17 TGTGCCAGCAGTACCTCCCGATCTATAAGTCCCCAAGAGACCCAGTACTTC CASSTSRSISPQETQYF
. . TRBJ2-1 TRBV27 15 TGTGCCAGCAGTTTTACAGGCAGCTCCTACAATGAGCAGTTCTTC CASSFTGSSYNEQFF
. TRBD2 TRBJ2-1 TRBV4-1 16 TGCGCCAGCAGCCAACGCCGGACTAGCGGGTACAATGAGCAGTTCTTC CASSQRRTSGYNEQFF
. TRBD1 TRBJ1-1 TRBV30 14 TGTGCCTGGAATCGCGCAGGGGGCGACACTGAAGCTTTCTTT CAWNRAGGDTEAFF
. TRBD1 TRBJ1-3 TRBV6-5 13 TGTGCCAGCACTGGGACAGCCAGAAACACCATATATTTT CASTGTARNTIYF
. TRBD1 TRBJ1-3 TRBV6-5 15 TGTGCCACCCAGAACAGGGGACCCTCTGGAAACACCATATATTTT CATQNRGPSGNTIYF
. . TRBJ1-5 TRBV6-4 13 TGTGCCAGCAGTGGACAGGAAGGTCAGCCCCAGCATTTT CASSGQEGQPQHF